These T cell receptor beta chains were read from a single sample in a study of OX40 agonist ivuxolimab in advanced cancers. The protocol was immunoSEQ multiplex PCR, while the TCRdb copy is restricted to in-frame clones and leaves out a portion. Of 65,000 to 85,000 clones listed, approximately 87% are singletons. The sequencing here drew on CD4+ or CD8+ T cells sorted from blood, taken in a trial of the OX40 agonist ivuxolimab. Receptors originate from an adult with an advanced solid tumor such as melanoma, head and neck, liver or kidney cancer. Both conserved end residues are part of each CDR3. A D gene is named only where the DNA matches it firmly. Size is stated for part of the rows, as once, few or many counts, or as a class when the clone is expanded.

clone size | J gene | V gene | CDR3 length | D gene | CDR3 DNA | CDR3 protein
NA | TRBJ2-7 | TRBV5-1 | 17 | NA | TGCGCCAGCAGCGACCCCCTCGGGGGACCTCTAACCTACGAGCAGTACTTC | CASSDPLGGPLTYEQYF
NA | TRBJ2-5 | TRBV15 | 16 | NA | TGTGCCACCAGCAGCAGCCCGGGGTACCCACGGGAGACCCAGTACTTC | CATSSSPGYPRETQYF
NA | TRBJ2-7 | TRBV28 | 15 | NA | TGTGCCAGCAGTTTTGTCCGGGGGCACTCCTACGAGCAGTACTTC | CASSFVRGHSYEQYF
NA | TRBJ2-5 | TRBV7-6 | 13 | NA | TGTGCCAGCAGTTATAGAGGGGGGGAGACCCAGTACTTC | CASSYRGGETQYF
once | TRBJ1-5 | TRBV7-2 | 13 | NA | TGTGCCAGCAGCTCAAGTCCTGGTCAGCCCCAGCATTTT | CASSSSPGQPQHF
NA | TRBJ2-1 | TRBV18 | 12 | NA | TGTGCCAGCTCACCAATGGGGGGAGAGCAGTTCTTC | CASSPMGGEQFF
NA | TRBJ1-1 | TRBV4-2 | 13 | NA | TGTGCCAGCAGCGCACAGCTGAACACTGAAGCTTTCTTT | CASSAQLNTEAFF
NA | TRBJ1-1 | TRBV7-9 | 12 | NA | TGTGCCAGCAGCCTGGTCCGCACTGAAGCTTTCTTT | CASSLVRTEAFF
NA | TRBJ1-2 | TRBV4-2 | 14 | NA | TGTGCCAGCAGCCAAGATCTAGGGACCTATGGCTACACCTTC | CASSQDLGTYGYTF
NA | TRBJ2-5 | TRBV5-1 | 13 | TRBD1 | TGCGCCAGCAGCCCAGGGGGACGGGAGACCCAGTACTTC | CASSPGGRETQYF
NA | TRBJ2-7 | TRBV6-5 | 14 | NA | TGTGCCAGCAAGAGAGGGGGAGGAGCCGACGAGCAGTACTTC | CASKRGGGADEQYF
NA | TRBJ2-5 | TRBV25-1 | 16 | TRBD2 | TGTGCCAGCAGTGAATCCTTCGGGAGGAAAAGAGAGACCCAGTACTTC | CASSESFGRKRETQYF
NA | TRBJ2-7 | TRBV29-1 | 13 | NA | TGCAGCGTTGGTGCCAGAGCGAGGAACGAGCAGTACTTC | CSVGARARNEQYF
NA | TRBJ1-6 | TRBV4-2 | 16 | TRBD1 | TGTGCCAGCAGCCCAGCAGGGGGCTCCTATAATTCACCCCTCCACTTT | CASSPAGGSYNSPLHF
NA | TRBJ2-2 | TRBV9 | 15 | NA | TGTGCCAGCAGCGTCCCTCAGGGTAACACCGGGGAGCTGTTTTTT | CASSVPQGNTGELFF
NA | TRBJ2-1 | TRBV12-5 | 13 | NA | TGTGCTAGTGGTCAGAGCGGGTTAAATGAGCAGTTCTTC | CASGQSGLNEQFF
NA | TRBJ2-3 | TRBV29-1 | 12 | NA | TGCAGCGTTTCCAGCTCCCCAGATACGCAGTATTTT | CSVSSSPDTQYF
NA | TRBJ2-5 | TRBV5-1 | 13 | NA | TGCGCCAGCATCCCCGGCTCGTGGGAGACCCAGTACTTC | CASIPGSWETQYF
NA | TRBJ2-2 | TRBV5-6 | 16 | NA | TGTGCCAGCAGCTTGAGGGGGGCGCGGGGCACCGGGGAGCTGTTTTTT | CASSLRGARGTGELFF
NA | TRBJ2-5 | TRBV7-9 | 15 | NA | TGTGCCAGCAGCTTAGTAGTCGCTAGTAGAGAGACCCAGTACTTC | CASSLVVASRETQYF
NA | TRBJ2-5 | TRBV30 | 16 | TRBD2 | TGTGCCTGGAGGGACCGAAATAGCGGGAGGTCAGAGACCCAGTACTTC | CAWRDRNSGRSETQYF
once | TRBJ2-5 | TRBV5-6 | 14 | NA | TGTGCCAGCAGCCTGACGATGACCCAAGAGACCCAGTACTTC | CASSLTMTQETQYF